The rows below give T cell receptor beta chains drawn from one sample of a study of cytomegalovirus exposure and HLA in healthy donors. Sequenced by immunoSEQ multiplex PCR; TCRdb stores in-frame clones only, minus some. The data contain 65,000 to 90,000 clones, 65% to 85% of them seen just once; the ten biggest clones take up 15% to 20%. Sequencing used PBMCs. The receptors were sampled from a woman in her forties in good health and CMV-seropositive. Both conserved end residues are part of each CDR3. A D gene is named only where the DNA matches it firmly. Clone sizes are given selectively: once, few, many, or a class where the clone is expanded.

J gene: TRBJ2-1
D gene: TRBD2
V gene: TRBV5-1
clone size: .
CDR3 protein: CASSLVVAGGLEQFF
CDR3 DNA: TGCGCCAGCAGCTTGGTAGTAGCGGGGGGGCTTGAGCAGTTCTTC

J gene: TRBJ2-5
D gene: TRBD2
V gene: TRBV7-3
clone size: .
CDR3 protein: CASSSVGAGHQETQYF
CDR3 DNA: TGTGCCAGCAGCTCCGTGGGAGCGGGGCACCAAGAGACCCAGTACTTC

J gene: TRBJ2-3
D gene: TRBD2
V gene: TRBV7-2
clone size: .
CDR3 protein: CASSLAATDTQYF
CDR3 DNA: TGTGCCAGCAGCCTAGCGGCCACAGATACGCAGTATTTT

J gene: TRBJ2-5
D gene: TRBD1
V gene: TRBV6-6
clone size: few
CDR3 protein: CASSSDDRGRETQYF
CDR3 DNA: TGTGCCAGCAGTAGTGACGACAGGGGAAGGGAGACCCAGTACTTC

J gene: TRBJ2-7
D gene: .
V gene: TRBV2
clone size: .
CDR3 protein: CASSRSGYEQYF
CDR3 DNA: TGTGCCAGCAGTAGGTCGGGCTACGAGCAGTACTTC

J gene: TRBJ1-1
D gene: .
V gene: TRBV18
clone size: .
CDR3 protein: CASSPQEVLNTEAFF
CDR3 DNA: TGTGCCAGCTCACCACAAGAGGTTCTGAACACTGAAGCTTTCTTT

J gene: TRBJ2-5
D gene: TRBD2
V gene: TRBV2
clone size: .
CDR3 protein: CASSEGSGGAETQYF
CDR3 DNA: TGTGCCAGCAGTGAGGGTAGCGGGGGAGCAGAGACCCAGTACTTC

J gene: TRBJ2-1
D gene: .
V gene: TRBV19
clone size: once
CDR3 protein: CASTVTPREDRVVKFF
CDR3 DNA: TGTGCCAGTACCGTAACCCCTCGGGAGGACAGGGTTGTTAAGTTCTTC

J gene: TRBJ2-7
D gene: TRBD2
V gene: TRBV4-1
clone size: few
CDR3 protein: CASSPTSGKAYEQYF
CDR3 DNA: TGCGCCAGCAGCCCGACTAGCGGGAAAGCCTACGAGCAGTACTTC

J gene: TRBJ1-1
D gene: .
V gene: TRBV10-3
clone size: few
CDR3 protein: CAISPTANTEAFF
CDR3 DNA: TGTGCCATCAGCCCGACTGCGAACACTGAAGCTTTCTTT

J gene: TRBJ2-3
D gene: TRBD2
V gene: TRBV10-2
clone size: .
CDR3 protein: CASSEWEGLNTDTQYF
CDR3 DNA: TGCGCCAGCAGTGAGTGGGAGGGCCTGAACACAGATACGCAGTATTTT

J gene: TRBJ2-7
D gene: TRBD2
V gene: TRBV29-1
clone size: .
CDR3 protein: CSGRLAGGYEQYF
CDR3 DNA: TGCAGCGGAAGACTAGCGGGAGGCTACGAGCAGTACTTC

J gene: TRBJ1-4
D gene: .
V gene: TRBV7-6
clone size: .
CDR3 protein: CASSLALSGGPEKLFF
CDR3 DNA: TGTGCCAGCAGCTTAGCATTATCCGGGGGGCCTGAAAAACTGTTTTTT

J gene: TRBJ2-1
D gene: TRBD2
V gene: TRBV6-1
clone size: once
CDR3 protein: CASSEAGLAGRYNEQFF
CDR3 DNA: TGTGCCAGCAGTGAAGCGGGACTAGCGGGCCGCTACAATGAGCAGTTCTTC

J gene: TRBJ2-5
D gene: TRBD2
V gene: TRBV5-4
clone size: .
CDR3 protein: CASSLWEGRGETQYF
CDR3 DNA: TGTGCCAGCAGCTTGTGGGAGGGCCGGGGGGAGACCCAGTACTTC

J gene: TRBJ1-2
D gene: .
V gene: TRBV23-1
clone size: .
CDR3 protein: CASSQSGHQNGYTF
CDR3 DNA: TGCGCCAGCAGTCAATCGGGACACCAAAATGGCTACACCTTC

J gene: TRBJ1-2
D gene: .
V gene: TRBV5-4
clone size: .
CDR3 protein: CASSYRGGEYGYTF
CDR3 DNA: TGTGCCAGTTCCTATAGGGGCGGCGAGTATGGCTACACCTTC

J gene: TRBJ1-6
D gene: .
V gene: TRBV27
clone size: .
CDR3 protein: CASSLLQVRGALHF
CDR3 DNA: TGTGCCAGCAGTTTATTACAGGTCCGCGGGGCCCTCCACTTT

J gene: TRBJ2-7
D gene: .
V gene: TRBV7-2
clone size: .
CDR3 protein: CASSLGEGGNHYEQYF
CDR3 DNA: TGTGCCAGCAGCTTAGGAGAGGGCGGGAATCATTACGAGCAGTACTTC

J gene: TRBJ1-5
D gene: TRBD1
V gene: TRBV28
clone size: few
CDR3 protein: CASSPLSGQVTQPQHF
CDR3 DNA: TGTGCCAGCAGTCCATTATCGGGACAGGTCACTCAGCCCCAGCATTTT

J gene: TRBJ2-7
D gene: .
V gene: TRBV19
clone size: .
CDR3 protein: CASSILASSYEQYF
CDR3 DNA: TGTGCCAGTAGTATACTGGCCAGCTCCTACGAGCAGTACTTC

J gene: TRBJ1-6
D gene: TRBD1
V gene: TRBV27
clone size: .
CDR3 protein: CASSLSSGWTGGDSPLHF
CDR3 DNA: TGTGCCAGCAGTTTATCCTCCGGGTGGACAGGGGGCGATTCACCCCTCCACTTT

J gene: TRBJ1-5
D gene: TRBD1
V gene: TRBV7-9
clone size: .
CDR3 protein: CASSLDRSYGNQPQHF
CDR3 DNA: TGTGCCAGCAGCTTGGACAGGAGTTACGGCAATCAGCCCCAGCATTTT

J gene: TRBJ1-3
D gene: .
V gene: TRBV7-9
clone size: .
CDR3 protein: CASSPGYSGNTIYF
CDR3 DNA: TGTGCCAGCAGTCCGGGTTACTCTGGAAACACCATATATTTT

J gene: TRBJ2-3
D gene: TRBD2
V gene: TRBV6-6
clone size: few
CDR3 protein: CASSYAGGIRDTQYF
CDR3 DNA: TGTGCCAGCAGTTACGCGGGGGGGATAAGGGATACGCAGTATTTT

J gene: TRBJ1-2
D gene: .
V gene: TRBV29-1
clone size: .
CDR3 protein: CSVEPRANYGYTF
CDR3 DNA: TGCAGCGTTGAACCCAGGGCCAACTATGGCTACACCTTC

J gene: TRBJ2-3
D gene: TRBD2
V gene: TRBV9
clone size: .
CDR3 protein: CASSVDAGVITDTQYF
CDR3 DNA: TGTGCCAGCAGCGTAGATGCGGGGGTGATCACAGATACGCAGTATTTT

J gene: TRBJ1-1
D gene: .
V gene: TRBV2
clone size: .
CDR3 protein: CASSDGGTEAFF
CDR3 DNA: TGTGCCAGCAGTGATGGGGGGACCGAAGCTTTCTTT

J gene: TRBJ2-1
D gene: .
V gene: TRBV27
clone size: .
CDR3 protein: CASTDLYRGFTYNEQFF
CDR3 DNA: TGTGCCAGCACCGATCTTTATAGGGGTTTTACCTACAATGAGCAGTTCTTC

J gene: TRBJ1-1
D gene: .
V gene: TRBV6-5
clone size: once
CDR3 protein: CASSPGLLNTEAFF
CDR3 DNA: TGTGCCAGCAGCCCTGGACTGCTGAACACTGAAGCTTTCTTT

J gene: TRBJ1-5
D gene: .
V gene: TRBV6-5
clone size: few
CDR3 protein: CASSYSNQINQPQHF
CDR3 DNA: TGTGCCAGCAGTTACTCGAACCAGATCAATCAGCCCCAGCATTTT

J gene: TRBJ2-3
D gene: TRBD2
V gene: TRBV7-2
clone size: .
CDR3 protein: CASSLGQRGRTDTQYF
CDR3 DNA: TGTGCCAGCAGCTTAGGACAGCGGGGGCGCACAGATACGCAGTATTTT

J gene: TRBJ1-4
D gene: TRBD1
V gene: TRBV6-4
clone size: once
CDR3 protein: CARTGLNEKLFF
CDR3 DNA: TGTGCCAGGACAGGGTTAAATGAAAAACTGTTTTTT

J gene: TRBJ2-4
D gene: .
V gene: TRBV5-3
clone size: .
CDR3 protein: CARWQGGCLSKNIQYF
CDR3 DNA: TGTGCCAGATGGCAGGGGGGTTGTCTATCCAAAAACATTCAGTACTTC

J gene: TRBJ2-7
D gene: TRBD2
V gene: TRBV15
clone size: few
CDR3 protein: CATSREPPGLALYEQYF
CDR3 DNA: TGTGCCACCAGCAGAGAACCACCGGGACTAGCGCTCTACGAGCAGTACTTC

J gene: TRBJ2-7
D gene: .
V gene: TRBV6-1
clone size: .
CDR3 protein: CASSEIQVREQYF
CDR3 DNA: TGTGCCAGCAGTGAAATACAGGTGCGCGAGCAGTACTTC

J gene: TRBJ2-3
D gene: TRBD1
V gene: TRBV7-9
clone size: .
CDR3 protein: CASSLDRGWSDTQYF
CDR3 DNA: TGTGCCAGCAGCTTAGACAGGGGTTGGTCAGATACGCAGTATTTT

J gene: TRBJ2-7
D gene: TRBD2
V gene: TRBV15
clone size: .
CDR3 protein: CATSRPGLTSGRFTYEQYF
CDR3 DNA: TGTGCCACCAGCAGACCGGGGTTGACTAGCGGGAGGTTTACCTACGAGCAGTACTTC

J gene: TRBJ1-2
D gene: .
V gene: TRBV10-3
clone size: few
CDR3 protein: CAISDLTENYGYTF
CDR3 DNA: TGTGCCATCAGCGACCTGACAGAGAACTATGGCTACACCTTC

J gene: TRBJ2-2
D gene: .
V gene: TRBV10-2
clone size: .
CDR3 protein: CASSETKQGTGELFF
CDR3 DNA: TGCGCCAGCAGTGAGACTAAGCAGGGCACCGGGGAGCTGTTTTTT

J gene: TRBJ2-5
D gene: TRBD1
V gene: TRBV6-6
clone size: .
CDR3 protein: CASSYFGQGGGETQYF
CDR3 DNA: TGTGCCAGCAGTTACTTCGGACAGGGTGGGGGGGAGACCCAGTACTTC

J gene: TRBJ2-1
D gene: TRBD2
V gene: TRBV12-5
clone size: once
CDR3 protein: CASGLAGGSQFF
CDR3 DNA: TGTGCTAGTGGTTTAGCGGGAGGCTCCCAGTTCTTC

J gene: TRBJ2-7
D gene: TRBD1
V gene: TRBV25-1
clone size: .
CDR3 protein: CASRTTGTNEQYF
CDR3 DNA: TGTGCCAGCAGAACGACAGGGACGAACGAGCAGTACTTC

J gene: TRBJ1-5
D gene: TRBD1
V gene: TRBV19
clone size: many
CDR3 protein: CASSIGYRGNQPQHF
CDR3 DNA: TGTGCCAGTAGTATTGGGTACAGGGGAAATCAGCCCCAGCATTTT

J gene: TRBJ1-1
D gene: .
V gene: TRBV12-5
clone size: once
CDR3 protein: CASRGPGGVNTEAFF
CDR3 DNA: TGTGCTAGTCGGGGTCCTGGGGGGGTGAACACTGAAGCTTTCTTT

J gene: TRBJ1-1
D gene: TRBD1
V gene: TRBV7-8
clone size: .
CDR3 protein: CASSLMAGGNTEAFF
CDR3 DNA: TGTGCCAGCAGCTTAATGGCAGGGGGGAACACTGAAGCTTTCTTT

J gene: TRBJ2-1
D gene: TRBD2
V gene: TRBV5-1
clone size: .
CDR3 protein: CASSLAGGLLHNEQFF
CDR3 DNA: TGCGCCAGCAGCTTGGCGGGGGGGCTGCTCCACAATGAGCAGTTCTTC

J gene: TRBJ2-5
D gene: .
V gene: TRBV11-2
clone size: once
CDR3 protein: CASSSNGNRGTQYF
CDR3 DNA: TGTGCCAGCAGCTCGAATGGAAATCGGGGGACCCAGTACTTC

J gene: TRBJ2-7
D gene: TRBD1
V gene: TRBV28
clone size: .
CDR3 protein: CASSFTGGTYEQYF
CDR3 DNA: TGTGCCAGCAGTTTTACAGGGGGTACGTACGAGCAGTACTTC

J gene: TRBJ1-2
D gene: .
V gene: TRBV6-5
clone size: once
CDR3 protein: CASSMYDSTMSYTF
CDR3 DNA: TGTGCCAGCAGCATGTATGACAGTACTATGAGCTACACCTTC

J gene: TRBJ2-7
D gene: .
V gene: TRBV29-1
clone size: .
CDR3 protein: CSVELPGIREQYF
CDR3 DNA: TGCAGCGTTGAGCTCCCCGGGATCCGCGAGCAGTACTTC

J gene: TRBJ1-1
D gene: TRBD1
V gene: TRBV29-1
clone size: .
CDR3 protein: CSVGDRIATEAFF
CDR3 DNA: TGCAGCGTAGGGGACAGGATTGCGACTGAAGCTTTCTTT

J gene: TRBJ2-4
D gene: TRBD2
V gene: TRBV4-3
clone size: few
CDR3 protein: CASSQEFAGGAKNIQYF
CDR3 DNA: TGCGCCAGCAGCCAAGAGTTCGCCGGGGGGGCCAAAAACATTCAGTACTTC

J gene: TRBJ2-1
D gene: .
V gene: TRBV5-1
clone size: .
CDR3 protein: CASSFLGDKYNEQFF
CDR3 DNA: TGCGCCAGCAGCTTTCTGGGTGACAAGTACAATGAGCAGTTCTTC

J gene: TRBJ1-2
D gene: .
V gene: TRBV10-2
clone size: .
CDR3 protein: CASSESGVNGYTF
CDR3 DNA: TGCGCCAGCAGTGAGTCAGGGGTTAATGGCTACACCTTC